The entry below describes one T cell receptor beta chain. This clone was observed a handful of times. Its antigen remains unidentified. No base qualities exist here, and no much larger clone lies one base off it. Collaborating institutions collected whole blood in K2EDTA tubes following their own protocols. For TCRbeta analysis, collaborators shipped samples in one of three forms: frozen whole blood, isolated PBMCs, or DNA extracted from either of those sample types. This sample was included in a study of blood T cell repertoires in COVID-19 (dated by TCRdb to 2018 to 2020). As for the study more broadly: Samples covering the acute and convalescent phases of COVID-19 were provided by collaborators in the United States, Italy and Spain. Sample metadata almost always included a de-identified subject ID, COVID-19 status, age in years and sex. The prospective study material was composed of cDNA or gDNA derived from T cells, B-cell-depleted T cells, or PBMCs. Where available, HLA class I and class II types were obtained from metadata supplied by the sample provider rather than from assay-based typing. A freely available public database, intended as a resource for researchers studying the immune response to SARS-CoV-2, is where the repertoires were released. Samples were obtained from the ongoing ImmuneRACE study (first 160 participants) and from over 1,000 subjects provided by 6 global collaborators. Subjects who had been exposed to COVID-19, were actively infected with it, or had recovered from it provided the deeply sampled blood TCRbeta repertoires that made up the dataset. Findings and caveats that apply to the study as a whole: How much clinical and demographic metadata was included differed by source and by participant, and the metadata was provided uncurated.

In the germline V gene (reference sequence), CDR1 corresponds to SEHNR and CDR2 to FQNEAQ. V sheds 5 bases and J sheds 0 bases, leaving 13 bases between their ends. The CDR3 numbers 16 residues from cysteine through phenylalanine. Of the read, only the CDR3 DNA is kept; its 48 bases are in frame from base 1. The immunoSEQ Assay, a bias-controlled multiplex PCR, was used to amplify TCRbeta CDR3 regions from genomic DNA. The original pipeline was this. Nucleated cell counts per sample were estimated from amplification of reference gene primers within the assay. To quantify the absolute abundance of each unique TCRbeta CDR3 rearrangement, sequence reads were collapsed and filtered. Productive Simpson clonality was computed per sample as the square root of Simpson's diversity index over productive rearrangements. Here the immuneACCESS table is served through TCRdb, limited to in-frame sequences with V and J called. Missing clones are a known gap in these copies; in checked studies unresolved V genes cover under half, and the rest lacks a known reason. V, J and clone size were drawn from that table, and D and trimming were deduced from the DNA. Across this sample there are approximately 64,000 clones, with more than 70% seen only once. Roughly 3.9% of the sample is in the top ten clones.

The V and J segments used are TRBV7-9 and TRBJ1-4, with no confident D gene call. The sequence came from a man between 65 and 80 years old with acute or convalescent COVID-19. Specimen: peripheral blood. The DNA sequence is given as TGTGCCAGCAGCCCGCCTAGAAGTGCAACTAATGAAAAACTGTTTTTT. Translated, it reads CASSPPRSATNEKLFF.